This T cell receptor (beta chain) originates from a study of early T cells in non-severe SARS-CoV-2 infection. TCRdb redid the calling of the 5' RACE reads with MiXCR, one entry per CDR3 protein. Of some 46,000 distinct CDR3 sequences detected, roughly 6% appear once; the ten largest clones hold 9.5% to 15%. In its sample, this clonotype was seen many times. This CDR3 spans 16 amino acids. Trimming cost V 1 base and J 0 bases, with 7 bases left between them. In germline, CDR1 is LGHDT, CDR2 YNNKEL (reference sequence). The sample consisted of whole blood. This TCR came from an adult who was a healthcare worker with PCR-confirmed SARS-CoV-2 infection or an uninfected control (not recorded which). This chain connects TRBV3-1 to TRBJ2-6; D uncertain. CDR3 in amino acids: CASSQGLNSGANVLTF. The CDR3 nucleotides are TGTGCCAGCAGCCAAGGGCTGAACTCTGGGGCCAACGTCCTGACTTTC.